The 22 T cell receptor beta chains below come from one sample, sequenced in a study of OX40 agonist ivuxolimab in advanced cancers. Here immunoSEQ multiplex PCR was the method, and the copy in TCRdb shows in-frame clones only, minus some. The sample shows under 95,000 clones, roughly nine tenths of them seen only once. The sequencing used CD4+ or CD8+ T cells sorted from blood, collected in a trial of the OX40 agonist ivuxolimab. The receptors shown here come from an adult with an advanced solid tumor such as melanoma, head and neck, liver or kidney cancer.

The chain recombines TRBV5-1 with TRBJ2-3; D remains unclear. The CDR3 spans 15 residues. The V gene's germline CDR1 is SGHRS and CDR2 YFSETQ. Trimming pared 1 base from V and 0 bases from J, leaving 9 bases between. CDR3 DNA: TGCGCCAGCAGCTTGATCAGCGCTAGCACAGATACGCAGTATTTT. Translated, it gives CASSLISASTDTQYF. The variable domain in full, completed from reference TRBV5-1 and TRBJ2-3, reads KAGVTQTPRYLIKTRGQQVTLSCSPISGHRSVSWYQQTPGQGLQFLFEYFSETQRNKGNFPGRFSGRQFSNSRSEMNVSTLELGDSALYLCASSLISASTDTQYFGPGTRLTVL.

The chain links TRBV5-6 to TRBJ1-5, with D possibly matching TRBD1 (5 bases). Trimming cost V 5 bases and J 1 base, with 10 bases left between them. CDR1 SGHDT and CDR2 YYEEEE come from the germline V gene. The CDR3 runs to 14 residues. The CDR3 DNA sequence: TGTGCCAGCAGTGAGGCAGGGAGCAATCAGCCCCAGCATTTT. The encoded protein is CASSEAGSNQPQHF. The full variable domain, its missing parts supplied by reference TRBV5-6 and TRBJ1-5, is DAGVTQSPTHLIKTRGQQVTLRCSPKSGHDTVSWYQQALGQGPQFIFQYYEEEERQRGNFPDRFSGHQFPNYSSELNVNALLLGDSALYLCASSEAGSNQPQHFGDGTRLSIL.

The chain couples TRBV7-8 to TRBJ2-7; D remains unclear. The CDR3 length is 14 residues. With 1 base removed from V and 3 bases from J, the gap between germline ends came to 10 bases. Germline V gene lookup returns CDR1 SGHVS and CDR2 FQNEAQ. The CDR3 loop reads CASSLEVSYYEQYF. The CDR3 region has the DNA TGTGCCAGCAGCTTAGAAGTCAGTTACTACGAGCAGTACTTC.

The V call is TRBV27, the J call TRBJ2-1; D is unclear. Trimming took off 7 bases at V and 0 bases at J, with 10 bases between the two ends. The CDR3 has 14 residues. Germline values: CDR1 MNHEY, CDR2 SMNVEV (reference sequence). Here the CDR3 DNA reads TGTGCCAGCACCGTAGGAAGCTCCTACAATGAGCAGTTCTTC. Its translation: CASTVGSSYNEQFF.

V and J are TRBV2 and TRBJ1-4, with D uncertain. The CDR3 has 15 residues. In germline, CDR1 is SNHLY, CDR2 FYNNEI. Deletions cut 3 bases from V and 0 bases from J, with 8 bases between. CDR3 DNA sequence: TGTGCCAGCAGTGAGTCAGTTGCAACTAATGAAAAACTGTTTTTT. Protein sequence: CASSESVATNEKLFF.

J is TRBJ2-7 and V is TRBV5-1, with D unresolved. V lost 4 bases and J 2 bases, leaving 13 bases between the germline ends. CDR3 size: 14 residues. Germline lookup yields CDR1 SGHRS and CDR2 YFSETQ. CDR3 sequence (DNA): TGCGCCAGCAGCACACCGGAGAGGCCCTACGAGCAGTACTTC. It encodes CASSTPERPYEQYF.

CDR3 in DNA: TGTGCCAGCAGCTTGAAGCTAGCCGTCGAGCAGTACTTC. Translated: CASSLKLAVEQYF. This sequence joins TRBV5-6 and TRBJ2-5; possible D gene TRBD2, 5 bases. The end of the DNA aligns better with TRBJ2-7, so the J call may be wrong. Germline lookup yields CDR1 SGHDT and CDR2 YYEEEE. CDR3 length: 13 residues.

In its sample, this clone was seen once. This chain joins TRBV14 and TRBJ2-1; TRBD2 is a possible D gene (5 bases). The V gene's germline CDR1 is SGHDN and CDR2 FVKESK. This CDR3 is 14 amino acids long. With 4 bases removed from V and 1 base from J, the gap between germline ends came to 8 bases. CDR3 loop: CASSPLGSYNEQFF. The CDR3 coding sequence is TGTGCCAGCAGCCCACTAGGATCCTACAATGAGCAGTTCTTC.

This sequence joins TRBV19 and TRBJ1-1; 9 bases line up with TRBD1. This CDR3 spans 14 amino acids. The germline CDR1 and CDR2 sequences are LNHDA and SQIVND (reference sequence). V was pared by 8 bases and J by 4 bases, with 8 bases of the junction left unmatched. CDR3 protein: CASHWDRVTTEAFF. As DNA, the CDR3 is TGTGCCAGTCATTGGGACAGGGTGACCACTGAAGCTTTCTTT.

CDR3 sequence reads: CASSSSGTQLYF. For the CDR3, the DNA is TGTGCCAGCAGCTCATCCGGGACCCAGCTATATTTT. The rearrangement uses TRBV13 and TRBJ1-3, with a weak D call TRBD1 (5 bases). The V gene lost 4 bases and the J gene lost 14 bases, with 15 bases spanning the gap. This CDR3 region has 12 residues. Per the germline V gene, CDR1 is PRHDT and CDR2 is FYEKMQ (reference sequence).

The genes are TRBV9 and TRBJ1-2; D remains unclear. The V and J ends lost 0 bases and 4 bases respectively, with 13 bases between them. The CDR3 is 15 residues long. The germline V gene encodes CDR1 SGDLS and CDR2 YYNGEE. In DNA form, the CDR3 reads TGTGCCAGCAGCGTAGATGAGGGAGAGTTCTATGGCTACACCTTC. This encodes CASSVDEGEFYGYTF.

The chain recombines TRBV7-9 with TRBJ2-7; D possibly uses TRBD1 or TRBD2 (5 bases each). This CDR3 has 15 amino acids. Trimming stripped 6 bases from V and 0 bases from J, with 15 bases between. Germline V gene lookup returns CDR1 SEHNR and CDR2 FQNEAQ (reference sequence). This CDR3 is CASSLSPGRSYEQYF. The CDR3 bases are TGTGCCAGCAGTCTATCGCCGGGACGCTCCTACGAGCAGTACTTC.

As to this clone: Other DNA sequences in this sample translate to the same CDR3. The chain combines TRBV9 with TRBJ1-2; D is uncertain. The germline V and J ends were trimmed by 0 bases and 8 bases, with 11 bases remaining between them. In germline, CDR1 is SGDLS, CDR2 YYNGEE. The CDR3 length is 13 residues. Written as DNA, the CDR3 is TGTGCCAGCAGCGTAGGGGGTCGGGAGGGCTACACCTTC. Translated, it gives CASSVGGREGYTF.

Notes on this clone: It is likely a read error, because the conserved phenylalanine at the end of the CDR3 is missing. The DNA is omitted, as the CDR3 cannot be located on it reliably, and the CDR3 follows TCRdb's listing. The V call is TRBV3-1 (or the pseudogene TRBV3-2), the J call TRBJ2-6; TRBD1, the D gene given by the table, was not confirmed from the DNA. Germline V gene data show CDR1 as LGHDT and CDR2 as YNNKEL (reference sequence). The CDR3 numbers 9 amino acids, ends counted. This CDR3 is CASSQVRQR.

V and J are TRBV28 and TRBJ1-2, with TRBD1 identical over 7 bases. Unmatched junction bases numbered 3, after V lost 6 bases and J lost 2 bases. Germline CDR1 and CDR2: MDHEN and SYDVKM. The CDR3 contains 13 residues. CDR3 nucleotides: TGTGCCAGCAGCTGGGGACAGAACTATGGCTACACCTTC. Its translation is CASSWGQNYGYTF.

The chain combines TRBV10-3 with TRBJ1-2, with no clear D. CDR3 length equals 13 residues. Trimming cost V 3 bases and J 4 bases, with 9 bases left between them. Germline V CDR1 and CDR2: ENHRY, SYGVKD. Here the CDR3 reads CAISEGRSYGYTF. CDR3 DNA: TGTGCCATCAGTGAAGGGCGTAGCTATGGCTACACCTTC.

The V and J genes are TRBV7-9 and TRBJ2-7; 10 bases agree with TRBD2. Germline lookup yields CDR1 SEHNR and CDR2 FQNEAQ (reference sequence). The ends lost 5 bases at V and 2 bases at J; junction bases unmatched: 6. This CDR3 has 15 residues. Here the CDR3 DNA reads TGTGCCAGCAGCGAAGGAGCGGGAGGGCCCTACGAGCAGTACTTC. This gives the protein CASSEGAGGPYEQYF.

This clone was recorded once. The chain carries TRBV15 and TRBJ2-1; D gene uncertain. V dropped 2 bases and J dropped 7 bases, with 9 bases sitting between them. The CDR3 is 13 residues long. CDR1 is LNHNV and CDR2 is YYDKDF in the germline V gene (reference sequence). The CDR3 is CATSRLRGNEQFF. DNA for the CDR3: TGTGCCACCAGCAGACTCCGAGGTAATGAGCAGTTCTTC.

V is TRBV5-1 and J is TRBJ2-7; D is possibly TRBD1 (6 bases). Between the trimmed V and J ends, which lost 6 bases and 2 bases, there was a span of 18 bases. The germline gives CDR1 SGHRS, CDR2 YFSETQ. CDR3 size: 15 residues. CDR3 DNA: TGCGCCAGCACGCAGACCACAGGGATGGCCTACGAGCAGTACTTC. Protein: CASTQTTGMAYEQYF.

The sample holds one count of this clone. V and J are TRBV30 and TRBJ1-3; D might be TRBD1 (6 bases). This CDR3 region has 14 residues. V was clipped by 5 bases and J by 0 bases, with 11 bases between them. The germline V gene encodes CDR1 GTSNPN and CDR2 SVGIG (reference sequence). CDR3 nucleotide sequence: TGTGCCTGGCAACAGGGAAACTCTGGAAACACCATATATTTT. This sequence encodes CAWQQGNSGNTIYF. The variable domain in full, completed from reference TRBV30 and TRBJ1-3, reads SQTIHQWPATLVQPVGSPLSLECTVEGTSNPNLYWYRQAAGRGLQLLFYSVGIGQISSEVPQNLSASRPQDRQFILSSKKLLLSDSGFYLCAWQQGNSGNTIYFGEGSWLTVV.

V and J are TRBV7-2 and TRBJ2-5, with D tentatively TRBD1 or TRBD2 (6 bases each). Germline-derived CDR1 and CDR2 are SGHTA and FQGNSA. V lost 5 bases to trimming and J lost 0 bases, with 16 bases between them. The CDR3 contains 16 residues. CDR3 region: CASSPQGGRYQETQYF. DNA of the CDR3: TGTGCCAGCAGCCCCCAAGGGGGGAGATACCAAGAGACCCAGTACTTC.

The J gene is TRBJ2-1, the V gene TRBV19; no reliable D call. The CDR3 is made up of 12 amino acids. Germline V lookup: CDR1 LNHDA, CDR2 SQIVND (reference sequence). With 8 bases removed from V and 7 bases from J, the gap between germline ends came to 12 bases. The CDR3 spells CASGEEDNEQFF. The DNA of the CDR3 is TGTGCCAGTGGGGAAGAGGATAATGAGCAGTTCTTC.